The 20 T cell receptor beta chains reported below all come from one sample, sequenced in a study of T-cell memory formation after mild COVID-19. TCRdb ran MiXCR on the 5' RACE reads and lists one entry per CDR3 protein. The table has around 130,000 distinct CDR3 sequences, 14% seen once. The sample taken for sequencing was PBMCs or a T cell subset sorted from them (not recorded which). The source of these receptors is an adult woman who had mild COVID-19 (a few samples of this study predate the infection). Cell type and time point are not known.

This clonotype showed up many times. The chain uses TRBV7-9 and TRBJ2-3; TRBD2 aligns across 13 bases. Trimming at V came to 1 base and at J to 2 bases, leaving 3 bases not matched to a gene. Germline V lookup: CDR1 SEHNR, CDR2 FQNEAQ (reference sequence). CDR3 size: 17 residues. The CDR3 loop is CASSLGTSGSYTDTQYF. In DNA form, the CDR3 reads TGTGCCAGCAGCTTAGGGACTAGCGGGAGCTACACAGATACGCAGTATTTT.

Note on this clonotype: This could be a read error, since a much larger clone is one nucleotide away. This chain links TRBV9 with TRBJ2-3; D is ambiguous. Germline V lookup: CDR1 SGDLS, CDR2 YYNGEE. CDR3 length: 12 amino acids. V lost 4 bases and J lost 4, with 7 bases in between. The CDR3 DNA reads as TGTGCCAGCAGCCCCAACTCAGATACGCAGTATTTT. Amino acid sequence: CASSPNSDTQYF.

The rearrangement links TRBV4-2 to TRBJ2-1; D may match TRBD1 or TRBD2 (5 bases each). Germline-derived CDR1 and CDR2 are LGHNA and YNFKEQ. Trimming cost V 0 bases and J 7 bases, with 13 bases left between them. The CDR3 contains 15 residues. DNA of the CDR3: TGTGCCAGCAGCCAAGATGGGACCAAGTCGAATGAGCAGTTCTTC. It is translated as CASSQDGTKSNEQFF.

The chain couples TRBV6-5 to TRBJ2-1; maybe TRBD1 (6 bases). V gave up 7 bases and J gave up 4 bases, with 11 bases separating them. CDR1 and CDR2 from the germline V gene are MNHEY and SVGAGI. CDR3 length: 13 amino acids. The CDR3 is CASTQGVYNEQFF. DNA of the CDR3: TGTGCCAGCACACAGGGCGTTTACAATGAGCAGTTCTTC.

This clonotype was seen a few times. The genes are TRBV10-3 and TRBJ2-1, with 9 positions matching TRBD2. V lost 2 bases to trimming and J lost 4 bases; unmatched junction nucleotides: 12. The CDR3 is 18 residues long. CDR1 is ENHRY and CDR2 is SYGVKD in the germline V gene. The CDR3 sequence: CAISEARLAEDNYNEQFF. The DNA of the CDR3 is TGTGCCATCAGTGAGGCAAGACTAGCGGAAGATAATTACAATGAGCAGTTCTTC.

This clonotype is large. This CDR3 is CASSSTGVSEQYF. In DNA, the CDR3 is TGTGCCAGCTCATCAACAGGGGTTAGCGAGCAGTACTTC. The rearrangement links TRBV18 to TRBJ2-7; 7 bases map to TRBD1. Germline values: CDR1 KGHSH, CDR2 LQKENI. Trimming cost V 5 bases and J 6 bases; bases outside gene matches: 7. This CDR3 comprises 13 residues.

The chain joins TRBV12-3 or TRBV12-4 to TRBJ1-5, with D perhaps TRBD1 (5 bases). Deletions cut 10 bases from V and 0 bases from J, with 16 bases between. The CDR3 totals 15 residues. As DNA, the CDR3 is TGTGCCACCTTAATCGGGGGTGCTAGCAATCAGCCCCAGCATTTT. It translates to CATLIGGASNQPQHF.

This clonotype showed up many times. The chain combines TRBV27 with TRBJ2-7; 8 nucleotides agree with TRBD1. With V trimmed by 5 bases and J by 2 bases, 5 bases remained unmatched. The CDR3 is made up of 14 amino acids. CDR1 is MNHEY and CDR2 is SMNVEV in the germline V gene (reference sequence). For the CDR3, the DNA is TGTGCCAGCAGTCTAACAGGGGGAGCCTACGAGCAGTACTTC. It is translated as CASSLTGGAYEQYF.

This chain links TRBV7-9 with TRBJ2-3, with 11 bases matching TRBD2. Germline loops: CDR1 SEHNR, CDR2 FQNEAQ (reference sequence). With 11 bases clipped from V and 4 bases from J, the junction kept 5 bases outside the gene matches. The length of the CDR3 is 13 residues. As DNA, the CDR3 is TGTGCCGACTCGGGACTAGCGGCAGATACGCAGTATTTT. Protein product: CADSGLAADTQYF.

This clonotype was detected only a few times. The rearrangement uses TRBV12-3 or TRBV12-4 and TRBJ1-5; maybe TRBD1 (5 bases). V shed 3 bases and J shed 6 bases, with 6 bases lying between them. This CDR3 comprises 12 residues. The CDR3 reads CASSFGGQPQHF. DNA of the CDR3: TGTGCCAGCAGTTTTGGGGGTCAGCCCCAGCATTTT.

This clonotype was counted only a few times. The gene calls are TRBV7-3 and TRBJ1-1; tentatively, D is TRBD1 (5 bases). V was trimmed by 4 bases and J by 1 base, leaving 7 bases between them. This CDR3 has 13 amino acids. Germline V gene data show CDR1 as SGHTA and CDR2 as FQGTGA. This CDR3 is CASSWTQNTEAFF. In DNA, the CDR3 is TGTGCCAGCAGCTGGACACAGAACACTGAAGCTTTCTTT. The entire variable domain, with the rest obtained from reference TRBV7-3 and TRBJ1-1, is as follows: GAGVSQTPSNKVTEKGKYVELRCDPISGHTALYWYRQSLGQGPEFLIYFQGTGAADDSGLPNDRFFAVRPEGSVSTLKIQRTERGDSAVYLCASSWTQNTEAFFGQGTRLTVV.

This clonotype was observed a few times. The V and J genes are TRBV29-1 and TRBJ1-1; D might be TRBD1 (5 bases). The germline gives CDR1 SQVTM, CDR2 ANQGSEA. This CDR3 is 15 amino acids long. Trimming left V 0 bases short and J 6 bases short, with 17 bases between. CDR3 loop: CSVEDPLDSGSEAFF. In DNA, the CDR3 is TGCAGCGTTGAAGATCCCTTAGACAGCGGGTCTGAAGCTTTCTTT.

This clonotype was detected only a few times. The chain joins TRBV4-3 to TRBJ2-5; TRBD1 matches at 8 bases. The germline V gene encodes CDR1 LGHNA and CDR2 YSLEER. V lost 4 bases, J lost 2 bases, and 15 bases stayed unmatched. The length of the CDR3 is 18 residues. This CDR3 is CASSPAMTGEAGQETQYF. The CDR3 bases are TGCGCCAGCAGCCCAGCGATGACAGGGGAGGCTGGGCAAGAGACCCAGTACTTC.

The rearrangement links TRBV9 to TRBJ2-3, with TRBD2 matching over 8 bases. V gave up 8 bases and J gave up 8 bases; unmatched junction bases: 16. Looked up from germline, CDR1 is SGDLS and CDR2 is YYNGEE. CDR3 length equals 15 residues. Written as DNA, the CDR3 is TGTGCCAGTACGAGGGCTAGCGGGTCCCTCGGTACGCAGTATTTT. It translates to CASTRASGSLGTQYF.

The chain joins TRBV10-3 to TRBJ1-1; 8 bases agree with TRBD1. Trimming took 5 bases from V and 0 from J; bases not matched to a gene: 5. Germline lookup yields CDR1 ENHRY and CDR2 SYGVKD. This CDR3 has 15 amino acids. CDR3 in DNA: TGTGCCATCAGTTTAAGACAGGGGATGAACACTGAAGCTTTCTTT. This encodes CAISLRQGMNTEAFF.

This clonotype occurred a few times. The chain is built from TRBV4-1 and TRBJ1-6, with unresolved D. This CDR3 is built from 15 residues. Trimming removed 7 bases at V and 5 bases at J, with 15 bases between. Germline CDR1 MGHRA, CDR2 YSYEKL. For the CDR3, the DNA is TGCGCCAGCACCCGCGACCGGTATGATAATTCACCCCTCCACTTT. Amino acids: CASTRDRYDNSPLHF.

This clonotype was counted between two and nine times. The J gene is TRBJ2-7, the V gene TRBV4-2; D might be TRBD1 or TRBD2, each matching 5 bases. The CDR3 sequence is 14 residues long. CDR1 and CDR2 from the germline V gene are LGHNA and YNFKEQ. V was cut by 1 base and J by 6 bases, with 13 bases left in between. DNA of the CDR3: TGTGCCAGCAGCCAAGTTGAGGGACCGGGCGAGCAGTACTTC. Its protein product is CASSQVEGPGEQYF.

J is TRBJ2-1 and V is TRBV7-9; D could derive from TRBD1 or TRBD2 (5 bases each). CDR1 SEHNR and CDR2 FQNEAQ come from the germline V gene (reference sequence). Between the trimmed V and J ends, which lost 4 bases and 2 bases, there was a span of 12 bases. The CDR3 extends over 15 amino acids. CDR3 loop: CASSSRDQTYNEQFF. CDR3 coding DNA: TGTGCCAGCAGCTCCCGGGACCAGACCTACAATGAGCAGTTCTTC.

This clonotype was counted only a few times. The chain recombines TRBV7-3 with TRBJ1-1; D gene uncertain. V was shortened by 5 bases and J by 3 bases, with 10 bases between the two germline ends. CDR1 is SGHTA, CDR2 FQGTGA, per germline. The CDR3 is 13 amino acids. The CDR3 sequence: CASSPDGYTEAFF. For the CDR3, the DNA is TGTGCCAGCAGCCCAGACGGTTACACTGAAGCTTTCTTT.

This clonotype has just a few counts. V and J are TRBV12-3 or TRBV12-4 and TRBJ2-7; D possibly corresponds to TRBD1 (6 bases). Trimming shortened V by 5 bases and J by 3 bases, and 11 bases separated the two germline ends. This CDR3 comprises 13 residues. The CDR3 bases are TGTGCCAGCAGTCGAGGACAGATCTACGAGCAGTACTTC. Its protein is CASSRGQIYEQYF.